This T cell receptor (beta chain) was recovered during a study of cytomegalovirus exposure and HLA in healthy donors. With 4 bases removed from V and 3 bases from J, the gap between germline ends came to 12 bases. The CDR3 extends over 14 amino acids. Germline lookup yields CDR1 SGDLS and CDR2 YYNGEE. Study-level findings and limits: In a later analysis, TCR beta V- and J-gene trimming showed a link to a missense DCLRE1C variant. TCR beta sequences numbering 15,000 to 20,000 were associated with HLA alleles at 0.05 false discovery rate in a later analysis. A later analysis revealed that TCR association rates differed between HLA loci, peaking at DRB1 and bottoming out at HLA-C.

A remark on this clone: The antigen is not known.

PCR involved 60 Vbeta and 13 Jbeta primers. Only in-frame clones appear in the TCRdb table, and some are missing; sequencing was by immunoSEQ multiplex PCR. Its listing shows tens of thousands of clones. What was sequenced was PBMCs. The V call is TRBV9, the J call TRBJ2-3; weak D call: TRBD2 (6 bases). The TCR was taken from a female donor in good health and CMV-seronegative. The CDR3 DNA reads TGTGCCAGCAGCCTTGATCGGGGGACAGATACGCAGTATTTT. Encoded protein: CASSLDRGTDTQYF. Full variable domain (remainder filled in from reference TRBV9 and TRBJ2-3): DSGVTQTPKHLITATGQRVTLRCSPRSGDLSVYWYQQSLDQGLQFLIQYYNGEERAKGNILERFSAQQFPDLHSELNLSSLELGDSALYFCASSLDRGTDTQYFGPGTRLTVL.